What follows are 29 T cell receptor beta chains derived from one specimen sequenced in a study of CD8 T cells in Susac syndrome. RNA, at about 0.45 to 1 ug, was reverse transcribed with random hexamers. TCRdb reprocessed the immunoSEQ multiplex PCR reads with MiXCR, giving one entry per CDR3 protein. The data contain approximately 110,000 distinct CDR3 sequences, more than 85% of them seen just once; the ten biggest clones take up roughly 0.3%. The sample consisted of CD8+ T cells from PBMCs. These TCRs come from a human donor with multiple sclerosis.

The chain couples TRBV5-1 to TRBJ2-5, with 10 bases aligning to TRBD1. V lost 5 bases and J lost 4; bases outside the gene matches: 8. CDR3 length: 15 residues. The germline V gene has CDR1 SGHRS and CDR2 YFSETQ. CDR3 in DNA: TGCGCCAGCAGGAGGGACAGGGGAACCAGAGAGACCCAGTACTTC. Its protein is CASRRDRGTRETQYF.

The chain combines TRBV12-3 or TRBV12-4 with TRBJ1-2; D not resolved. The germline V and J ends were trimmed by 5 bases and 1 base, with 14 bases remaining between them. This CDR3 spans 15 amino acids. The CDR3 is CASSPSIAVNYGYTF. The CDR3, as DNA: TGTGCCAGCAGTCCTTCAATCGCGGTTAACTATGGCTACACCTTC.

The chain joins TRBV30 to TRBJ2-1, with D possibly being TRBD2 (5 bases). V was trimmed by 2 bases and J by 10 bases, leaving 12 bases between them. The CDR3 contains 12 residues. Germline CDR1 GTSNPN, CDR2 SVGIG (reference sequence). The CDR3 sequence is CAWSPDFLEQFF. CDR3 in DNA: TGTGCCTGGAGTCCGGACTTTCTCGAGCAGTTCTTC. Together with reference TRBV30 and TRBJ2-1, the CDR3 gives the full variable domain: SQTIHQWPATLVQPVGSPLSLECTVEGTSNPNLYWYRQAAGRGLQLLFYSVGIGQISSEVPQNLSASRPQDRQFILSSKKLLLSDSGFYLCAWSPDFLEQFFGPGTRLTVL.

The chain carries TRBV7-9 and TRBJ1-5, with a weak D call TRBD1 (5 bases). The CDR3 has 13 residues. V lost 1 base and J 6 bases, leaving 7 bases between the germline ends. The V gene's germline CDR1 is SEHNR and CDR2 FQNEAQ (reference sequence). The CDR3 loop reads CASSLDGGQPQHF. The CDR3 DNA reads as TGTGCCAGCAGCTTAGATGGGGGTCAGCCCCAGCATTTT.

The CDR3 nucleotides read TGTGCCACCGACGCAGGGGATAATTCACCCCTCCACTTT. Translating it yields CATDAGDNSPLHF. V gene TRBV15 combines with J gene TRBJ1-6, with a tentative D call TRBD1 (6 bases). Trimming took 8 bases from V and 5 from J, leaving 10 bases between them. CDR1 LNHNV and CDR2 YYDKDF come from the germline V gene (reference sequence). CDR3 size: 13 residues. Drawing the rest from reference TRBV15 and TRBJ1-6, the complete variable domain is DAMVIQNPRYQVTQFGKPVTLSCSQTLNHNVMYWYQQKSSQAPKLLFHYYDKDFNNEADTPDNFQSRRPNTSFCFLDIRSPGLGDTAMYLCATDAGDNSPLHFGNGTRLTVT.

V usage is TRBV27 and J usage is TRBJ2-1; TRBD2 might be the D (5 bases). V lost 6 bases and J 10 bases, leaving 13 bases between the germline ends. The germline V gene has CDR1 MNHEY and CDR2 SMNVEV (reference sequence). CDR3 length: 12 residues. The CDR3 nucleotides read TGTGCCAGCAGAACTAGAGTGGACGAGCAGTTCTTC. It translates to CASRTRVDEQFF.

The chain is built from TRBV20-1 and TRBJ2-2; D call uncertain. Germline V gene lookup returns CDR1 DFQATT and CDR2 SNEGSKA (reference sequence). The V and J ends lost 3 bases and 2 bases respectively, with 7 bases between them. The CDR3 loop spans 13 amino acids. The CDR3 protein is CSASRENTGELFF. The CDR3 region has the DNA TGCAGTGCTAGCAGAGAAAACACCGGGGAGCTGTTTTTT.

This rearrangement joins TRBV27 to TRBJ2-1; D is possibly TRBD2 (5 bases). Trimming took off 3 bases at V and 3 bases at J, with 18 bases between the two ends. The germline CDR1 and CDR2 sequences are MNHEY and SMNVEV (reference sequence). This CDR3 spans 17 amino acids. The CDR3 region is CASSLSYSGEFYNEQFF. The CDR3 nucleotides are TGTGCCAGCAGTTTGTCATATAGTGGGGAGTTCTACAATGAGCAGTTCTTC.

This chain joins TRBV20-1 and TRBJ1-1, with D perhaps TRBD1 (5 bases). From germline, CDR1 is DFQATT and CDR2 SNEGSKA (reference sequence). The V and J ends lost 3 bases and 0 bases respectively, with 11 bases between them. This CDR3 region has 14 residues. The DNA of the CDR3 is TGCAGTGCTAGGGCCAGGGCGGTGAACACTGAAGCTTTCTTT. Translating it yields CSARARAVNTEAFF.

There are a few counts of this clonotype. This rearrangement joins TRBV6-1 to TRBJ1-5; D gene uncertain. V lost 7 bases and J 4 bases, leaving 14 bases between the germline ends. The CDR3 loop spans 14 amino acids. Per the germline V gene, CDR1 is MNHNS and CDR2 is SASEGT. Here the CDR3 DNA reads TGTGCCAGCAAGCGAGACGGAGCGAATCAGCCCCAGCATTTT. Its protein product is CASKRDGANQPQHF.

CDR3 sequence: CASSPRRPTDTQYF. Here the CDR3 DNA reads TGTGCCAGCAGTCCCCGACGGCCCACAGATACGCAGTATTTT. This chain uses TRBV27 with TRBJ2-3, with unresolved D. V was cut by 5 bases and J by 2 bases, with 11 bases left in between. The V gene's germline CDR1 is MNHEY and CDR2 SMNVEV (reference sequence). The CDR3 sequence is 14 residues long.

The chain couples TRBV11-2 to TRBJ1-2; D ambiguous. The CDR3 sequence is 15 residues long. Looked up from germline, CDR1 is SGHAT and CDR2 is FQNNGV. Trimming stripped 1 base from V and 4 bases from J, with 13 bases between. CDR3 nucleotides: TGTGCCAGCAGCTTAGGAAGCGGATCCCTCTATGGCTACACCTTC. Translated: CASSLGSGSLYGYTF.

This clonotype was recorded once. CDR3 sequence (DNA): TGCGCCAGCAGCTTCCGACACTTACAAGAGACCCAGTACTTC. Its protein product is CASSFRHLQETQYF. The chain employs TRBV5-1 and TRBJ2-5; D is undetermined. CDR1 and CDR2 (germline): SGHRS, YFSETQ. This CDR3 has 14 residues. Trimming stripped 2 bases from V and 2 bases from J, with 10 bases between.

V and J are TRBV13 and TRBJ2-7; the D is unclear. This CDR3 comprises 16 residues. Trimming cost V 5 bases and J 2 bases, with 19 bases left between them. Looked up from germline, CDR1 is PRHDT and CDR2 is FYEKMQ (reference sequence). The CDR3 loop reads CASSGKASATPYEQYF. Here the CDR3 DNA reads TGTGCCAGCAGCGGCAAGGCAAGCGCCACACCCTACGAGCAGTACTTC.

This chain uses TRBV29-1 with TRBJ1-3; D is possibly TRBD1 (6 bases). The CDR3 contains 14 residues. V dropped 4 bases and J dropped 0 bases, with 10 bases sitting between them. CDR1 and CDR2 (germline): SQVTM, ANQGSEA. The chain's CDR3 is CSVAGGNSGNTIYF. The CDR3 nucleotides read TGCAGCGTTGCTGGGGGCAACTCTGGAAACACCATATATTTT.

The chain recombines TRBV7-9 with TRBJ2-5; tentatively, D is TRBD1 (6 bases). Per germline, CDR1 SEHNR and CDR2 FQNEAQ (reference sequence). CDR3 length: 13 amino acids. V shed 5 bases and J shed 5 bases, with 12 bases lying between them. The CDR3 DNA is TGTGCCAGCAGCGCCCCAGGGGCGGAGACCCAGTACTTC. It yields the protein CASSAPGAETQYF.

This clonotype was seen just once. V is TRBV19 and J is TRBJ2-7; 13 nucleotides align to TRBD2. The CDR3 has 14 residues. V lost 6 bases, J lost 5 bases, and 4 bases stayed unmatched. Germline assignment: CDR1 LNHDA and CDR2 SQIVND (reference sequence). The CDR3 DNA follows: TGTGCCAGTAGCCGAGGACTAGCGGGAGACGAGCAGTACGTC. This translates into CASSRGLAGDEQYV.

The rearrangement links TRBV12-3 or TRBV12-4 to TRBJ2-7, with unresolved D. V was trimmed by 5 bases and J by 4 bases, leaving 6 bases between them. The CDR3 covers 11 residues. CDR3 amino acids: CASSQKYEQYF. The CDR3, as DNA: TGTGCCAGCAGTCAGAAATACGAGCAGTACTTC.

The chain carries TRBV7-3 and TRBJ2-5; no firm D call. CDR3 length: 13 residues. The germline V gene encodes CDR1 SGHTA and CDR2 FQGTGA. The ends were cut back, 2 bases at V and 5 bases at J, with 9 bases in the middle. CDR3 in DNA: TGTGCCAGCAGCTTATCTTTTACGGAGACCCAGTACTTC. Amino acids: CASSLSFTETQYF. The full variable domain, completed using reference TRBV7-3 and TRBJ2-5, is GAGVSQTPSNKVTEKGKYVELRCDPISGHTALYWYRQSLGQGPEFLIYFQGTGAADDSGLPNDRFFAVRPEGSVSTLKIQRTERGDSAVYLCASSLSFTETQYFGPGTRLLVL.

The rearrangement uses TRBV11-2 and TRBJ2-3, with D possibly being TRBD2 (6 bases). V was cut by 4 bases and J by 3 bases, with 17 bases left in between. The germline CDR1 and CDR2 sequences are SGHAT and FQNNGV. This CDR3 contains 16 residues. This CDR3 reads CASSSKELASTDTQYF. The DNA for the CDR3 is TGTGCCAGCAGCTCTAAGGAGCTAGCGAGTACAGATACGCAGTATTTT.

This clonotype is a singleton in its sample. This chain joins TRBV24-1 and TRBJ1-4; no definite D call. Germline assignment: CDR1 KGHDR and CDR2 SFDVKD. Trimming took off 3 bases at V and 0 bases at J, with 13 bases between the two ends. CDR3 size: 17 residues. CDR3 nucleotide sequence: TGTGCCACCAGTGATGCCCCCCGGGGAGCAACTAATGAAAAACTGTTTTTT. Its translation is CATSDAPRGATNEKLFF.

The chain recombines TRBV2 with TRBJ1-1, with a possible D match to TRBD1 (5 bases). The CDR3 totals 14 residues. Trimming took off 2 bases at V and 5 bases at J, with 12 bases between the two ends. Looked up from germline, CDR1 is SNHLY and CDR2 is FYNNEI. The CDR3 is CASSETRGRTEAFF. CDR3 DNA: TGTGCCAGCAGTGAAACGAGGGGTCGGACTGAAGCTTTCTTT. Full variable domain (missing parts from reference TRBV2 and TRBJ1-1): EPEVTQTPSHQVTQMGQEVILRCVPISNHLYFYWYRQILGQKVEFLVSFYNNEISEKSEIFDDQFSVERPDGSNFTLKIRSTKLEDSAMYFCASSETRGRTEAFFGQGTRLTVV.

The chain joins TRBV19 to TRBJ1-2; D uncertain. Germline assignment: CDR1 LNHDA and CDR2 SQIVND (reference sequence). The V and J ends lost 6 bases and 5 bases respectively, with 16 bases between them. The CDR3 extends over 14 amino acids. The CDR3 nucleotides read TGTGCCAGTAGAAGCGGTGAGTCGGCTTATGGCTACACCTTC. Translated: CASRSGESAYGYTF. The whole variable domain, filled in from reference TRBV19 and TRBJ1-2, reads DGGITQSPKYLFRKEGQNVTLSCEQNLNHDAMYWYRQDPGQGLRLIYYSQIVNDFQKGDIAEGYSVSREKKESFPLTVTSAQKNPTAFYLCASRSGESAYGYTFGSGTRLTVV.

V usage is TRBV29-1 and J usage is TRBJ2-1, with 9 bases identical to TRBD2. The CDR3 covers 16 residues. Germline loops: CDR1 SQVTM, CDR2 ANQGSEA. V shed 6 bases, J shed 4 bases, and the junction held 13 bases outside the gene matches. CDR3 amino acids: CSVEPFSSGGYNEQFF. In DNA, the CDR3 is TGCAGCGTGGAACCGTTTTCGAGCGGGGGGTACAATGAGCAGTTCTTC.

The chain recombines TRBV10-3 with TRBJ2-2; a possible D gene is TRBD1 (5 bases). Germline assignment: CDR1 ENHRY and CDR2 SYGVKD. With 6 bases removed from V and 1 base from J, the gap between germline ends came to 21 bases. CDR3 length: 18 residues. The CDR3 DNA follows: TGTGCCATCAGGCTACAGGCCGGGCCCCGATGGAACACCGGGGAGCTGTTTTTT. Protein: CAIRLQAGPRWNTGELFF.

DNA for the CDR3: TGTGCCAGCAGTTCCCGGAACCTGTCTAACTATGGCTACACCTTC. It codes for CASSSRNLSNYGYTF. The rearrangement links TRBV27 to TRBJ1-2; D ambiguous. The length of the CDR3 is 15 residues. V was shortened by 4 bases and J by 0 bases, with 12 bases between the two germline ends. Germline V gene data show CDR1 as MNHEY and CDR2 as SMNVEV (reference sequence).

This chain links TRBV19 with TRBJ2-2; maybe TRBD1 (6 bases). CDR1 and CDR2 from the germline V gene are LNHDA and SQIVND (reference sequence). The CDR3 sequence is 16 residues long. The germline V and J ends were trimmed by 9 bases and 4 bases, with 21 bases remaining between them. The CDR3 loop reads CASKSLPDRLTGELFF. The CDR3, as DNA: TGTGCCAGCAAGTCGTTGCCTGACAGGCTCACCGGGGAGCTGTTTTTT.

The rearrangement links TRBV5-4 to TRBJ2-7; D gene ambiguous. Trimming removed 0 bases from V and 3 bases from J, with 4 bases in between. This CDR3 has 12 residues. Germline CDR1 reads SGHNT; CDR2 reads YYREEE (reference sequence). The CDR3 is CASSLGVYEQYV. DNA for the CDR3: TGTGCCAGCAGCTTGGGCGTCTACGAGCAGTACGTC.

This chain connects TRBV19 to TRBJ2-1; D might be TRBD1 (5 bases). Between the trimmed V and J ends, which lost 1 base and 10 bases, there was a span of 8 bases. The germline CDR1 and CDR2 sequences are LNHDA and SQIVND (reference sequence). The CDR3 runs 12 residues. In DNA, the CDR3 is TGTGCCAGTAGTATAGGGACACGGGAGCAGTTCTTC. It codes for CASSIGTREQFF.